Listed below are T cell receptor beta chains from one sample, sequenced in a study of blood T cell repertoires in COVID-19. Assay used: immunoSEQ multiplex PCR; TCRdb lists only in-frame clones, some missing. The sample comprises 300,000 to 350,000 clones, 70% to 90% of which are singletons, and around 4% rests with the top ten. The sequenced material came from PBMCs or T cells enriched from blood (not recorded which). Source of these receptors: a woman in her 40s with acute COVID-19. The CDR3 runs from the conserved cysteine through the conserved F or W. The D gene is left open where the match is weak. Some rows have no size entry. The others give once, few or many, or a class for an expanded clone.

D gene	clone size	V gene	J gene	CDR3 DNA	CDR3 protein
TRBD2	NA	TRBV5-1	TRBJ2-1	TGCTCGAGCGGGAGGAGCTACAATGAGCAGTTCTTC	CSSGRSYNEQFF
NA	NA	TRBV6-5	TRBJ1-6	TGTGCCAGCAGTTACTCCGACAGGCCTTATAATTCACCCCTCCACTTT	CASSYSDRPYNSPLHF
NA	NA	TRBV28	TRBJ2-7	TGTGCCAGCAGTTTAATAGGGGGGGTGAGCTACGAGCAGTACTTC	CASSLIGGVSYEQYF
TRBD2	NA	TRBV7-8	TRBJ2-3	TGTGCCAGCAGCTTAGTTGCATTGACTAGCGGGGTCTCTAGCACAGATACGCAGTATTTT	CASSLVALTSGVSSTDTQYF
NA	NA	TRBV10-1	TRBJ1-6	TGCGCCAGCAGTGAAGGAAGGGGGAACTCCTATAATTCACCCCTCCACTTT	CASSEGRGNSYNSPLHF
TRBD1	NA	TRBV7-2	TRBJ2-3	TGTGCCAGCAGCTTAAAGAGACAGGGGGTAGATACGCAGTATTTT	CASSLKRQGVDTQYF
TRBD1	NA	TRBV11-3	TRBJ2-7	TGTGCCAGCAGCCGACAGGGTTCCTACGAGCAGTACTTC	CASSRQGSYEQYF
TRBD2	NA	TRBV7-2	TRBJ2-1	TGTGCCAGCAGCTTAGTAGGGACTAGCGGGGGCCGCAATGAGCAGTTCTTC	CASSLVGTSGGRNEQFF
NA	NA	TRBV6-2/TRBV6-3	TRBJ2-7	TGTGCCAGCAGTTACGCCCCAGGGGGGCAGTACGAGCAGTACTTC	CASSYAPGGQYEQYF
TRBD1	NA	TRBV2	TRBJ1-5	TGTGCCAGCAGCGGGACAGTGTATAGCAATCAGCCCCAGCATTTT	CASSGTVYSNQPQHF
NA	NA	TRBV11-2	TRBJ2-7	TGTGCCAGCAGCTTAGATCTGAGCAACCTCTACGAGCAGTACTTC	CASSLDLSNLYEQYF
NA	NA	TRBV27	TRBJ1-1	TGTGCCAGCAGGGTACAGGGTAAACGGTCTGAAGCTTTCTTT	CASRVQGKRSEAFF
NA	NA	TRBV7-2	TRBJ2-1	TGTGCCAGCAGCTGGATTAAAACTAGGGCCTGGGGGCAGTTCTTC	CASSWIKTRAWGQFF
NA	NA	TRBV18	TRBJ2-7	TGTGCCAGCTCACCTAGTCGGGCAGGGGCCTACGAGCAGTACTTC	CASSPSRAGAYEQYF
TRBD1	NA	TRBV5-1	TRBJ2-7	TGCGCCAGCAGCCAGGGACAGGGGCCCCGGGAGGGGCAGTACTTC	CASSQGQGPREGQYF
NA	few	TRBV6-5	TRBJ1-1	TGTGCCAGCAGTCGTACCCGGGGTGAAGCTTTCTTT	CASSRTRGEAFF
TRBD2	NA	TRBV9	TRBJ2-3	TGTGCCAGCAGCGTAGGAGTTAGCGGGGTTATCACAGATACGCAGTATTTT	CASSVGVSGVITDTQYF
TRBD2	NA	TRBV24-1	TRBJ2-1	TGTGCCACCAGTGGTAATATAGCGGGAGGGTCTATGAATGAGCAGTTCTTC	CATSGNIAGGSMNEQFF
NA	NA	TRBV2	TRBJ2-2	TGTGCCAGCAGCACAGGTTTATCGAACACCGGGGAGCTGTTTTTT	CASSTGLSNTGELFF
TRBD1	NA	TRBV28	TRBJ1-5	TGTGCCAGCAGTCCGACAGGGGGCTTAAGTCAGCCCCAGCATTTT	CASSPTGGLSQPQHF
TRBD1	NA	TRBV5-1	TRBJ2-5	TGCGCCAGCAGCTTTTCGGGACAGCAAGAGACCCAGTACTTC	CASSFSGQQETQYF
NA	NA	TRBV2	TRBJ1-4	TGTGCCAGCAGTGAAGGCCAGGGGCGCGGTGAAAAACTGTTTTTT	CASSEGQGRGEKLFF
TRBD1	NA	TRBV4-3	TRBJ1-2	TGCGCCAGCAGCCAACAGACAGGGGATTCCTATGGCTACACCTTC	CASSQQTGDSYGYTF
NA	once	TRBV5-1	TRBJ1-1	TGCGCCAGCAGCTTGGGAAGGGGCATGGAAGCTTTCTTT	CASSLGRGMEAFF
NA	once	TRBV19	TRBJ2-3	TGTGCCAGTAGTTCGGGGGATAGTGTTTTGGTTGCAGATACGCAGTATTTT	CASSSGDSVLVADTQYF
NA	NA	TRBV29-1	TRBJ1-1	TGCAGCGTTGAGGCGGGGAAGGCCCGAATAGCTTTCTTT	CSVEAGKARIAFF
NA	NA	TRBV19	TRBJ1-6	TGTGCCAGTAGTATCGGGGTGGCCGATAATTCACCCCTCCACTTT	CASSIGVADNSPLHF
TRBD1	NA	TRBV3-1/TRBV3-2	TRBJ1-1	TGTGCCAGCAGCCGAGGGACAGGGGCCGTGAACACTGAAGCTTTCTTT	CASSRGTGAVNTEAFF
NA	few	TRBV2	TRBJ1-6	TGTGCCAGCACCAACACAGGCTCCTATAATTCACCCCTCCACTTT	CASTNTGSYNSPLHF
TRBD2	NA	TRBV28	TRBJ2-7	TGTGCCAGCAACTTAGCGGGAGCCTACGAGCAGTACTTC	CASNLAGAYEQYF
NA	NA	TRBV4-3	TRBJ1-5	TGCGCCAGCAGCCAAGGAGGGCAGGGCAATCAGCCCCAGCATTTT	CASSQGGQGNQPQHF
TRBD1	NA	TRBV6-5	TRBJ1-2	TGTGCCAGCAGTTACTCAAAGGGGGCGCGCTGGGGCTACACCTTC	CASSYSKGARWGYTF
NA	NA	TRBV5-1	TRBJ1-6	TGCGCCAGCAGCTTATCAGGGGCCAGCTCCTATAATTCACCCCTCCACTTT	CASSLSGASSYNSPLHF
TRBD1	NA	TRBV11-2	TRBJ2-7	TGTGCCAGCACCAATTTGGGACAGGGCGACGAGCAGTACTTC	CASTNLGQGDEQYF
NA	NA	TRBV19	TRBJ1-1	TGTGCCAGTAGTATGAACGGTAACACTGAAGCTTTCTTT	CASSMNGNTEAFF
TRBD1	NA	TRBV28	TRBJ2-1	TGTGCCAGCAGTACCGGACAGGGGGGCGTTAACACCTACAATGAGCAGTTCTTC	CASSTGQGGVNTYNEQFF
NA	NA	TRBV7-9	TRBJ1-1	TGTGCCAGCAGCTTCAGCGGGGGGGGGCACACTGAAGCTTTCTTT	CASSFSGGGHTEAFF
TRBD2	NA	TRBV10-3	TRBJ2-7	TGTGCCAGCGGGGGACTAGCGGAAGGTTACGAGCAGTACTTC	CASGGLAEGYEQYF
NA	NA	TRBV2	TRBJ1-5	TGTGCCAGCAGTCTGGAGGGGATGGAGCCCCAGCATTTT	CASSLEGMEPQHF
NA	NA	TRBV3-1/TRBV3-2	TRBJ1-1	TGTGCCAGCAGCCAAGTTATGGCCGCCCTGAACACTGAAGCTTTCTTT	CASSQVMAALNTEAFF
TRBD1	NA	TRBV7-9	TRBJ1-4	TGTGCCAGCAGCCCAGGGACAGGAACTAATGAAAAACTGTTTTTT	CASSPGTGTNEKLFF
TRBD1	NA	TRBV4-1	TRBJ1-5	TGCGCCAGCAGCCAAGATGGACAGGTCAATCAGCCCCAGCATTTT	CASSQDGQVNQPQHF
NA	NA	TRBV2	TRBJ1-1	TGTGCCAGCAAATGGACATTGAACACTGAAGCTTTCTTT	CASKWTLNTEAFF
TRBD2	NA	TRBV27	TRBJ2-7	TGTGCCAGCAGTCGACATCTAGCGGGAAGCTACGAGCAGTACTTC	CASSRHLAGSYEQYF
NA	NA	TRBV19	TRBJ1-2	TGTGCCAGTAGCCGACAGGAGATCTATGGCTACACCTTC	CASSRQEIYGYTF
NA	NA	TRBV3-1/TRBV3-2	TRBJ1-3	TGTGCCAGCAGCCAAGATTACTCAGGGATCTCTGGAAACACCATATATTTT	CASSQDYSGISGNTIYF
TRBD1	many	TRBV5-1	TRBJ2-7	TGCGCCAGCAATCCAGGGGGTACCTACGAGCAGTACTTC	CASNPGGTYEQYF
TRBD1	NA	TRBV14	TRBJ1-1	TGTGCCAGCAGCCAAGCTGGGGTCAACAGGGGGCTGGTCACTGAAGCTTTCTTT	CASSQAGVNRGLVTEAFF
NA	few	TRBV14	TRBJ1-6	TGTGCCAGCAGCCAAGATCGGGCGGGAAATTCACCCCTCCACTTT	CASSQDRAGNSPLHF
TRBD1	NA	TRBV6-2/TRBV6-3	TRBJ2-1	TGTGCCAGCAGTTACGGGGGGACAGGCCTATACAATGAGCAGTTCTTC	CASSYGGTGLYNEQFF
TRBD1	NA	TRBV6-2/TRBV6-3	TRBJ2-7	TGTGCCAGCAGTTACTCGACTCTCTCGGGACAGGGGATCTACGAGCAGTACTTC	CASSYSTLSGQGIYEQYF
NA	NA	TRBV27	TRBJ2-2	TGTGCCTCAAGAAGGGGCGAAGGCATTTTCGGGGAGCTGTTTTTT	CASRRGEGIFGELFF
NA	NA	TRBV3-1/TRBV3-2	TRBJ2-7	TGTGCCAGCAGCCAATCAGGGCCGACCCACGAGCAGTACTTC	CASSQSGPTHEQYF
TRBD2	once	TRBV28	TRBJ2-1	TGTGCCAGCAGTTTGCGGGAGTATTACTACAATGAGCAGTTCTTC	CASSLREYYYNEQFF
NA	NA	TRBV19	TRBJ2-7	TGTGCCAGTAGTCTCGCAAGACTCTCCTACGAGCAGTACTTC	CASSLARLSYEQYF
TRBD2	once	TRBV7-6	TRBJ2-5	TGTGCCAGCAGCCCGACGGGACTAGCGGTCCAAGAGACCCAGTACTTC	CASSPTGLAVQETQYF
TRBD1	NA	TRBV11-2	TRBJ1-2	TGTGCCAGCAGCCCGGCGGGGGCGGACAGGGGCTTC	CASSPAGADRGF
TRBD1	NA	TRBV3-1/TRBV3-2	TRBJ2-5	TGTGCCAGCAGCCAGGCCGCCAGGGGGTGGGAGACCCAGTACTTC	CASSQAARGWETQYF